A selection of T cell receptor beta chains follows, all from one sample in a study of T cells in Graves' hyperthyroidism and ophthalmopathy. TCRdb analysed the multiplex PCR reads with MiXCR anew, one entry per CDR3 protein. The sample lists over 500,000 distinct CDR3 sequences, 40% to 55% seen once, with about two fifths in the top ten. The sequencing sample was made of peripheral blood or thyroid tissue (not recorded which). The receptors come from an adult woman with Graves' disease, either hyperthyroidism or ophthalmopathy (not recorded which). Each CDR3 is given with its conserved first and last residue. Fields, in order: J gene, V gene, D gene, clone size, CDR3 DNA, CDR3 protein. A D gene is named only where the DNA matches it firmly. A row's size may be missing; if present it is once, few, many or a size class.

>TRBJ2-7|TRBV9|TRBD2|.
TGTGCCAGCAGCCCCTTATCGGGAGGATCGGAAGAGCAGTACTTC
CASSPLSGGSEEQYF
>TRBJ2-7|TRBV7-2|.|many
TGTGCCAGCAGCTTAGCGAGCGGGCGTCCCGAGCAGTACTTC
CASSLASGRPEQYF
>TRBJ1-5|TRBV12-3/TRBV12-4|.|.
TGTGCCAGCAGTTCGCCCGTGAGAGGGGGCAATCAGCCCCAGCATTTT
CASSSPVRGGNQPQHF
>TRBJ2-5|TRBV9|TRBD1|.
TGTGCCAGCAGCGTAGAGACAGGGGAAGAGACCCAGTACTTC
CASSVETGEETQYF
>TRBJ1-4|TRBV6-1|.|few
TGTGCCAGCAGTGAATTCGCAGGGTCAACTAATGAAAAACTGTTTTTT
CASSEFAGSTNEKLFF
>TRBJ2-5|TRBV20-1|TRBD1|.
TGCAGTGCTAGACCGGGCAGAGGACAGGGCAATCAGCCCCAGTACTTC
CSARPGRGQGNQPQYF
>TRBJ2-1|TRBV7-9|TRBD2|few
TGTGCCAGCAGCCTCTGGCTAGCGGGAGATTACAATGAGCAGTTCTTC
CASSLWLAGDYNEQFF
>TRBJ2-3|TRBV7-9|TRBD2|.
TGTGCCAGCAGGCCCCTAGCGGGGCCCACAGATACGCAGTATTTT
CASRPLAGPTDTQYF
>TRBJ1-3|TRBV6-5|.|once
TGTGCCAGCAGTTACATCTGTCCTCGGGGAAACACCATATATTTT
CASSYICPRGNTIYF
>TRBJ2-5|TRBV29-1|.|.
TGCAGCGTTGAGGCCCCTTTCTCTAGGACCCAGTACTTC
CSVEAPFSRTQYF